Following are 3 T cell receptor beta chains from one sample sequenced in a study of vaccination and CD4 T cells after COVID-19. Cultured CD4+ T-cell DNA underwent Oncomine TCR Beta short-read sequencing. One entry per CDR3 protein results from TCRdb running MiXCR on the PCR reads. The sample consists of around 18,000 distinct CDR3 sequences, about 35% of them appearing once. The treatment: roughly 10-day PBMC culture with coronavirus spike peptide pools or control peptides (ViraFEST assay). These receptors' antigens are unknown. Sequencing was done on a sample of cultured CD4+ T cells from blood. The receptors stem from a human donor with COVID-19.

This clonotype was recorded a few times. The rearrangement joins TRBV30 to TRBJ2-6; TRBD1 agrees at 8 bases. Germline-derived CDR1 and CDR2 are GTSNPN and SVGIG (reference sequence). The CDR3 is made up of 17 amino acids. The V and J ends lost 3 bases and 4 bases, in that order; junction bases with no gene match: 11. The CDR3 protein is CAWSRDRTSDGANVLTF. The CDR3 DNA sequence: TGTGCCTGGAGCAGGGACAGGACGTCTGACGGGGCCAACGTCCTGACTTTC.

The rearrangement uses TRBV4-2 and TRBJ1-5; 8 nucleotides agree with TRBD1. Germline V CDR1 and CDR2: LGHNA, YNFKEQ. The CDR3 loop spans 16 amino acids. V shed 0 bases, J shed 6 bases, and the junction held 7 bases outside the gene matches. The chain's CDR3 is CASSQDRTTGAQPQHF. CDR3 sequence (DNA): TGTGCCAGCAGCCAAGACAGGACGACAGGGGCTCAGCCCCAGCATTTT.

In nucleotides, the CDR3 is TGTGCCAGCTTTTGGAACACTGAAGCTTTCTTT. Translation: CASFWNTEAFF. The chain joins TRBV7-9 to TRBJ1-1; D is unclear. The V gene's germline CDR1 is SEHNR and CDR2 FQNEAQ (reference sequence). This CDR3 has 11 residues. V was trimmed by 8 bases and J by 1 base, leaving 5 bases between them.